This is a list of T cell receptor beta chains from one sample in a study of blood T cell repertoires in COVID-19. The method was immunoSEQ multiplex PCR; TCRdb's version includes in-frame clones alone and lacks a portion of them. The table includes tens of thousands of clones, around 87% detected once. Sequenced sample: peripheral blood. The origin of the receptors is a man aged 45-60 years with active COVID-19. Both conserved end residues are part of each CDR3. The order of the fields is V gene, D gene, clone size, J gene, CDR3 DNA, CDR3 protein. D genes are given only for firm matches. Size tells how often a clone was seen (once, few, many) or the class of an expanded clone, and some rows leave it out.

V gene: TRBV9; D gene: TRBD1; clone size: NA; J gene: TRBJ2-3; CDR3 DNA: TGTGCCAGCAGCCCCCCCGGGACAGGGGTGGCAGATACGCAGTATTTT; CDR3 protein: CASSPPGTGVADTQYF
V gene: TRBV19; D gene: NA; clone size: NA; J gene: TRBJ1-5; CDR3 DNA: TGTGCCAGTAGTATGGCGAGGGATTCTTCGCCCCAGCATTTT; CDR3 protein: CASSMARDSSPQHF
V gene: TRBV28; D gene: TRBD2; clone size: NA; J gene: TRBJ2-3; CDR3 DNA: TGTGCCAGCAGTTTATACGGGACTAGCGGAGGATTAGATACGCAGTATTTT; CDR3 protein: CASSLYGTSGGLDTQYF
V gene: TRBV3-1/TRBV3-2; D gene: NA; clone size: NA; J gene: TRBJ1-6; CDR3 DNA: TGTGCCAGCAGCCAAGATATCCAGGGCTCCTATAATTCACCCCTCCACTTT; CDR3 protein: CASSQDIQGSYNSPLHF
V gene: TRBV5-1; D gene: NA; clone size: NA; J gene: TRBJ1-1; CDR3 DNA: TGCGCCAGCAGCTTGATGACAGCTAACACTGAAGCTTTCTTT; CDR3 protein: CASSLMTANTEAFF
V gene: TRBV2; D gene: NA; clone size: NA; J gene: TRBJ1-1; CDR3 DNA: TGTGCCAGCAGCGGACCGGGACAAGAAAACACTGAAGCTTTCTTT; CDR3 protein: CASSGPGQENTEAFF
V gene: TRBV7-9; D gene: NA; clone size: NA; J gene: TRBJ1-1; CDR3 DNA: TGTGCCAGCAGCTTAGGAGGGAGCACTGAAGCTTTCTTT; CDR3 protein: CASSLGGSTEAFF
V gene: TRBV6-6; D gene: NA; clone size: NA; J gene: TRBJ2-7; CDR3 DNA: TGTGCCAGCAGAGACAGCGCCGGTACCTACGAGCAGTACTTC; CDR3 protein: CASRDSAGTYEQYF
V gene: TRBV27; D gene: TRBD1; clone size: NA; J gene: TRBJ1-1; CDR3 DNA: TGTGCCAGCAGGACAGGGTTTTTCCCTAACACTGAAGCTTTCTTT; CDR3 protein: CASRTGFFPNTEAFF
V gene: TRBV28; D gene: NA; clone size: NA; J gene: TRBJ2-5; CDR3 DNA: TGTGCCAGCGGGGGGGGCTCTTTGGAGACCCAGTACTTC; CDR3 protein: CASGGGSLETQYF
V gene: TRBV5-4; D gene: NA; clone size: NA; J gene: TRBJ2-3; CDR3 DNA: TGTGCCAGCAGCCTAGGGGGGGAGGGAGATACGCAGTATTTT; CDR3 protein: CASSLGGEGDTQYF
V gene: TRBV3-1/TRBV3-2; D gene: TRBD2; clone size: NA; J gene: TRBJ2-1; CDR3 DNA: TGTGCCAGCAGCCAGGAACTAGCGGGGGGCTCCTACAATGAGCAGTTCTTC; CDR3 protein: CASSQELAGGSYNEQFF
V gene: TRBV7-8; D gene: NA; clone size: few; J gene: TRBJ2-7; CDR3 DNA: TGTGCCAGCAGCCCCGATGCTAGCGCCTACTACGAGCAGTACTTC; CDR3 protein: CASSPDASAYYEQYF
V gene: TRBV3-1/TRBV3-2; D gene: NA; clone size: few; J gene: TRBJ1-3; CDR3 DNA: TGTGCCAGCAGCCAGGGCCCTGGAAACACCATATATTTT; CDR3 protein: CASSQGPGNTIYF
V gene: TRBV2; D gene: NA; clone size: NA; J gene: TRBJ1-6; CDR3 DNA: TGTGCCAGCTCCGACTTGGGCTCCTATAATTCACCCCTCCACTTT; CDR3 protein: CASSDLGSYNSPLHF
V gene: TRBV6-6; D gene: NA; clone size: NA; J gene: TRBJ2-7; CDR3 DNA: TGTGCCACGAAGAACAGGGAGGGCGAGCAGTACTTC; CDR3 protein: CATKNREGEQYF
V gene: TRBV18; D gene: TRBD1; clone size: once; J gene: TRBJ1-4; CDR3 DNA: TGTGCCAGCTCACCACGACAGGGAAGCACTGGGAAACTGTTTTTT; CDR3 protein: CASSPRQGSTGKLFF
V gene: TRBV6-2/TRBV6-3; D gene: NA; clone size: NA; J gene: TRBJ1-2; CDR3 DNA: TGTGCCAGCAGTTACCGGGGCGGGGGCCCGGGCTACACCTTC; CDR3 protein: CASSYRGGGPGYTF
V gene: TRBV19; D gene: TRBD1; clone size: NA; J gene: TRBJ1-5; CDR3 DNA: TGTGCCAGTAGTGCCTTACCCGGGACAGGGAAAGTGGGCAATCAGCCCCAGCATTTT; CDR3 protein: CASSALPGTGKVGNQPQHF
V gene: TRBV12-3/TRBV12-4; D gene: TRBD1; clone size: NA; J gene: TRBJ1-1; CDR3 DNA: TGTGCCAGCAGCTTACAGGGGAGCACTGAAGCTTTCTTT; CDR3 protein: CASSLQGSTEAFF
V gene: TRBV19; D gene: NA; clone size: NA; J gene: TRBJ2-7; CDR3 DNA: TGTGCCAGTAGTGTACCTCGGGACTTGCCCCACTACGAGCAGTACTTC; CDR3 protein: CASSVPRDLPHYEQYF
V gene: TRBV5-1; D gene: TRBD2; clone size: NA; J gene: TRBJ2-1; CDR3 DNA: TGCGCCAGCAGCTTGGGGTCTAGCGGGACTTACAATGAGCAGTTCTTC; CDR3 protein: CASSLGSSGTYNEQFF
V gene: TRBV29-1; D gene: NA; clone size: NA; J gene: TRBJ1-5; CDR3 DNA: TGCAGCGTTGAAGATGGGCGGGGAGAGGGGCCCCAGCATTTT; CDR3 protein: CSVEDGRGEGPQHF
V gene: TRBV7-2; D gene: TRBD2; clone size: NA; J gene: TRBJ2-3; CDR3 DNA: TGTGCCAGCAGCTTAGCCGGGGGGAGAACAGATACGCAGTATTTT; CDR3 protein: CASSLAGGRTDTQYF
V gene: TRBV6-1; D gene: NA; clone size: once; J gene: TRBJ1-6; CDR3 DNA: TGTGCCAGCAGTGAAGGGGGGCGGGATAATTCACCCCTCCACTTT; CDR3 protein: CASSEGGRDNSPLHF
V gene: TRBV7-2; D gene: TRBD1; clone size: NA; J gene: TRBJ2-3; CDR3 DNA: TGTGCCAGCAGCTTATACGGGACAGGGAAGAAAGATACGCAGTATTTT; CDR3 protein: CASSLYGTGKKDTQYF
V gene: TRBV19; D gene: TRBD1; clone size: NA; J gene: TRBJ1-5; CDR3 DNA: TGTGCCAGTAGTATGGACAGGGGTACCCTAAATCAGCCCCAGCATTTT; CDR3 protein: CASSMDRGTLNQPQHF
V gene: TRBV3-1/TRBV3-2; D gene: NA; clone size: NA; J gene: TRBJ2-1; CDR3 DNA: TGTGCCAGCAGCCCCACGGGACAACTCTCCTACAATGAGCAGTTCTTC; CDR3 protein: CASSPTGQLSYNEQFF
V gene: TRBV7-9; D gene: NA; clone size: few; J gene: TRBJ2-2; CDR3 DNA: TGTGCCAGCAGCGCCGGTGTAACCGGGGAGCTGTTTTTT; CDR3 protein: CASSAGVTGELFF
V gene: TRBV2; D gene: NA; clone size: NA; J gene: TRBJ1-1; CDR3 DNA: TGTGCCAGCAGCCGCGACAGGTTGAACACTGAAGCTTTCTTT; CDR3 protein: CASSRDRLNTEAFF
V gene: TRBV5-1; D gene: TRBD1; clone size: NA; J gene: TRBJ1-4; CDR3 DNA: TGCGCCAGCAGCTATCAGGGGGGAACTAATGAAAAACTGTTTTTT; CDR3 protein: CASSYQGGTNEKLFF
V gene: TRBV24-1; D gene: TRBD1; clone size: NA; J gene: TRBJ2-1; CDR3 DNA: TGTGCCACCAGTGATCATAGGGGACAGGGTCACAATGAGCAGTTCTTC; CDR3 protein: CATSDHRGQGHNEQFF
V gene: TRBV21-1; D gene: NA; clone size: NA; J gene: TRBJ1-1; CDR3 DNA: TGTGCCAGCACTCCCTGGGGGGACGTTAACACTGAAGCTTTCTTT; CDR3 protein: CASTPWGDVNTEAFF
V gene: TRBV5-1; D gene: TRBD1; clone size: NA; J gene: TRBJ2-5; CDR3 DNA: TGCGCCAGCAGCAAAGGACAGGGTGGGGAGACCCAGTACTTC; CDR3 protein: CASSKGQGGETQYF
V gene: TRBV5-1; D gene: NA; clone size: NA; J gene: TRBJ2-2; CDR3 DNA: TGCGCCAGCAGCTTAACAGACGTCACCGGGGAGCTGTTTTTT; CDR3 protein: CASSLTDVTGELFF
V gene: TRBV30; D gene: NA; clone size: NA; J gene: TRBJ1-3; CDR3 DNA: TGTGCCTGGAGTGTAATATCTGGAAACACCATATATTTT; CDR3 protein: CAWSVISGNTIYF
V gene: TRBV27; D gene: NA; clone size: NA; J gene: TRBJ1-2; CDR3 DNA: TGTGCCAGCAGTTACGGGACCGCACCGGGGGGCCTAAGTAACTATGGCTACACCTTC; CDR3 protein: CASSYGTAPGGLSNYGYTF
V gene: TRBV6-5; D gene: NA; clone size: NA; J gene: TRBJ2-7; CDR3 DNA: TGTGCCAGCAGTTCTCTTTATGGGGCTAGGTACGAGCAGTACTTC; CDR3 protein: CASSSLYGARYEQYF
V gene: TRBV9; D gene: NA; clone size: NA; J gene: TRBJ2-3; CDR3 DNA: TGTGCCAGCAGCTTCATCCAGGCAGATACGCAGTATTTT; CDR3 protein: CASSFIQADTQYF
V gene: TRBV28; D gene: TRBD1; clone size: NA; J gene: TRBJ1-3; CDR3 DNA: TGTGCCAGCAGTTTGTTCTCTACAGGGGTAGATGGAAACACCATATATTTT; CDR3 protein: CASSLFSTGVDGNTIYF
V gene: TRBV2; D gene: NA; clone size: NA; J gene: TRBJ2-7; CDR3 DNA: TGTGCCAGCAGACTAGGACGGCGTAGGTACTTC; CDR3 protein: CASRLGRRRYF